A single sample gave rise to the 20 T cell receptor beta chains below, sequenced in a study of shared clonotypes between healthy human individuals. Method: immunoSEQ multiplex PCR; TCRdb's copy keeps in-frame clones and lacks some. The data hold roughly 1 million clones, with approximately 80% observed a single time. Sequencing input: memory CD4+ T cells from PBMCs. This sample's subset: CD45RA-negative fraction. Every receptor here comes from a young man in good health. Some clones in this sample may be carry-over from other donors' samples.

V is TRBV7-2 and J is TRBJ2-3; tentative D call: TRBD1 (6 bases). This CDR3 contains 14 residues. Germline V gene lookup returns CDR1 SGHTA and CDR2 FQGNSA. V was trimmed by 4 bases and J by 2 bases, leaving 10 bases between them. CDR3 coding DNA: TGTGCCAGCAGCTACGGACAGTACACAGATACGCAGTATTTT. Its protein product is CASSYGQYTDTQYF.

This chain connects TRBV5-1 to TRBJ1-2, with a weak D call TRBD1 (5 bases). Germline V gene lookup returns CDR1 SGHRS and CDR2 YFSETQ. V was pared by 0 bases and J by 7 bases, with 13 bases between. The CDR3 runs to 14 residues. CDR3 protein: CASSLDGTRGGYTF. CDR3 sequence (DNA): TGCGCCAGCAGCTTGGACGGGACCCGGGGTGGCTACACCTTC.

The genes are TRBV5-1 and TRBJ2-5, with 10 bases identical to TRBD1. The ends lost 2 bases at V and 5 bases at J; junction bases unmatched: 18. Germline V gene lookup returns CDR1 SGHRS and CDR2 YFSETQ. The CDR3 is made up of 19 amino acids. CDR3 nucleotides: TGCGCCAGCAGCTTTCGGGGCGGGACAGGGGCCGCAAGAGGCGAGACCCAGTACTTC. Translating it yields CASSFRGGTGAARGETQYF.

This chain uses TRBV11-2 with TRBJ1-1; no reliable D call. Germline-derived CDR1 and CDR2 are SGHAT and FQNNGV. The CDR3 spans 15 residues. The V end was cut by 5 bases, the J end by 0 bases, with 13 bases between. The CDR3 DNA follows: TGTGCCAGCAGCCGCCGGGGAAACATGAACACTGAAGCTTTCTTT. Protein product: CASSRRGNMNTEAFF.

This chain joins TRBV21-1 and TRBJ2-4. TRBV21-1 is annotated as a pseudogene. The CDR3 is 16 amino acids. The CDR3 sequence: CASSIAVSKTKNIQYF. CDR3 coding DNA: TGTGCCAGCAGCATTGCCGTATCCAAAACCAAAAACATTCAGTACTTC.

This chain joins TRBV15 and TRBJ2-3; 14 bases line up with TRBD2. This CDR3 spans 17 amino acids. Germline V CDR1 and CDR2: LNHNV, YYDKDF (reference sequence). V was pared by 3 bases and J by 4 bases, with 6 bases of the junction left unmatched. Written as DNA, the CDR3 is TGTGCCACCAGCAGTGGAGGGACTAGCGGGAGTGCAGATACGCAGTATTTT. Its translation is CATSSGGTSGSADTQYF.

This clone came up a few times. The rearrangement links TRBV6-1 to TRBJ1-5; perhaps TRBD1 as D (5 bases). The CDR3 is 16 residues long. Deletions cut 0 bases from V and 1 base from J, with 10 bases between. Germline V gene data show CDR1 as MNHNS and CDR2 as SASEGT. This CDR3 is CASSEARGGSNQPQHF. Written as DNA, the CDR3 is TGTGCCAGCAGTGAAGCCCGCGGGGGAAGCAATCAGCCCCAGCATTTT.

V usage is TRBV7-9 and J usage is TRBJ2-7, with TRBD1 matching over 7 bases. The CDR3 is 17 amino acids. V trimming: 1 base; J trimming: 4 bases; junction bases outside the gene matches: 13. Germline loops: CDR1 SEHNR, CDR2 FQNEAQ (reference sequence). For the CDR3, the DNA is TGTGCCAGCAGCTTAGGAAAGACAGGGAATATCGTTTACGAGCAGTACTTC. It is translated as CASSLGKTGNIVYEQYF.

This chain links TRBV5-5 with TRBJ2-3, with D perhaps matching TRBD2 (6 bases). The CDR3 runs 15 residues. V was cut by 3 bases and J by 0 bases, with 11 bases left in between. From germline, CDR1 is SGHKS and CDR2 YYEKEE (reference sequence). The CDR3 sequence: CASSSRTTSTDTQYF. In DNA, the CDR3 is TGTGCCAGCAGCTCCCGGACTACCAGCACAGATACGCAGTATTTT.

This clone was detected only once. The chain links TRBV7-9 to TRBJ2-1, with D possibly matching TRBD1 (5 bases). Germline CDR1 SEHNR, CDR2 FQNEAQ (reference sequence). The CDR3 runs 15 residues. Trimming took 1 base from V and 6 from J, leaving 13 bases between them. CDR3 sequence (DNA): TGTGCCAGCAGCTTAGGTATAGGGGTGGGCAATGAGCAGTTCTTC. Its translation: CASSLGIGVGNEQFF.

The genes are TRBV4-2 and TRBJ1-1, with TRBD1 as a possible D gene (6 bases). V lost 3 bases to trimming and J lost 4 bases, with 15 bases between them. The CDR3 sequence is 15 residues long. Germline lookup yields CDR1 LGHNA and CDR2 YNFKEQ. CDR3 coding DNA: TGTGCCAGCAGCCAGTCGTTACAGGGCGGCACTGAAGCTTTCTTT. Amino acids: CASSQSLQGGTEAFF.

The sample holds many counts of this clone. This sequence joins TRBV29-1 and TRBJ1-2; 7 nucleotides agree with TRBD1. With 6 bases clipped from V and 5 bases from J, the junction kept 9 bases outside the gene matches. The germline CDR1 and CDR2 sequences are SQVTM and ANQGSEA. CDR3 length equals 13 residues. This chain's CDR3 is CSVAGGTGYGYTF. The CDR3 DNA sequence: TGCAGCGTCGCAGGGGGGACCGGGTATGGCTACACCTTC.

The table lists this clone with a few counts. V and J are TRBV30 and TRBJ1-2; 8 bases are shared with TRBD1. Germline CDR1 is GTSNPN and CDR2 is SVGIG (reference sequence). The V gene end was trimmed by 5 bases and the J gene end by 8 bases; junction bases not matched to a gene: 4. The CDR3 is 11 residues long. CDR3 nucleotide sequence: TGTGCCTGGTCGGACAGGGACGGCTACACCTTC. Encoded protein: CAWSDRDGYTF. The full variable domain, with the rest looked up from reference TRBV30 and TRBJ1-2, is SQTIHQWPATLVQPVGSPLSLECTVEGTSNPNLYWYRQAAGRGLQLLFYSVGIGQISSEVPQNLSASRPQDRQFILSSKKLLLSDSGFYLCAWSDRDGYTFGSGTRLTVV.

This rearrangement joins TRBV5-1 to TRBJ2-1; possibly TRBD1 or TRBD2 for D (5 bases each). Deletions cut 7 bases from V and 10 bases from J, with 12 bases between. Germline V lookup: CDR1 SGHRS, CDR2 YFSETQ. This CDR3 contains 11 residues. The CDR3 sequence is CASHSEGEQFF. CDR3 in DNA: TGCGCCAGCCACTCCGAGGGGGAGCAGTTCTTC.

This rearrangement joins TRBV6-1 to TRBJ1-4, with TRBD1 matching over 10 bases. The V segment lost 6 bases and the J segment 8 bases; nucleotides outside the gene matches: 6. This CDR3 region has 14 residues. Germline lookup yields CDR1 MNHNS and CDR2 SASEGT. The CDR3: CASRWDRGREKLFF. CDR3 bases: TGTGCCAGCAGATGGGACAGGGGAAGAGAAAAACTGTTTTTT.

The chain recombines TRBV9 with TRBJ2-1, with D possibly being TRBD2 (5 bases). V shed 0 bases and J shed 6 bases, with 13 bases lying between them. The CDR3 contains 15 residues. The germline CDR1 and CDR2 sequences are SGDLS and YYNGEE. Written as DNA, the CDR3 is TGTGCCAGCAGCGTAGACGTCGGGAAGGGCAATGAGCAGTTCTTC. Its protein product is CASSVDVGKGNEQFF.

J is TRBJ2-3 and V is TRBV25-1, with D maybe TRBD2 (6 bases). The CDR3 length is 15 residues. V was pared by 4 bases and J by 3 bases, with 14 bases between. Looked up from germline, CDR1 is MGHDK and CDR2 is SYGVNS. The CDR3 here is CASSAGRAGTDTQYF. The DNA of the CDR3 is TGTGCCAGCAGTGCAGGGAGAGCGGGTACAGATACGCAGTATTTT.

With regard to this clone: Additional DNA sequences in this sample encode the identical CDR3. J is TRBJ2-7 and V is TRBV2; D not certain. From germline, CDR1 is SNHLY and CDR2 FYNNEI. The germline V and J ends were trimmed by 3 bases and 2 bases, with 2 bases remaining between them. There are 11 residues in the CDR3. Here the CDR3 reads CASSDAYEQYF. CDR3 coding DNA: TGTGCCAGCAGTGATGCCTACGAGCAGTACTTC.

The chain combines TRBV27 with TRBJ2-5, with D hard to call. Trimming pared 2 bases from V and 7 bases from J, leaving 17 bases between. The germline gives CDR1 MNHEY, CDR2 SMNVEV (reference sequence). This CDR3 contains 15 residues. In DNA form, the CDR3 reads TGTGCCAGCAGTTTAACTTCCGGTGGGCGAGGGACCCAGTACTTC. This translates into CASSLTSGGRGTQYF.

Ten or more counts support this clone. The sample has other DNA sequences that encode this CDR3 too. V and J are TRBV19 and TRBJ1-1, with D tentatively TRBD1 (5 bases). V was cut by 6 bases and J by 0 bases, with 8 bases left in between. The V gene's germline CDR1 is LNHDA and CDR2 SQIVND (reference sequence). The CDR3 length is 13 residues. The CDR3 DNA reads as TGTGCCAGTAGCACAGGCATGAACACTGAAGCTTTCTTT. Its protein is CASSTGMNTEAFF. Variable domain in full (rest from reference TRBV19 and TRBJ1-1): DGGITQSPKYLFRKEGQNVTLSCEQNLNHDAMYWYRQDPGQGLRLIYYSQIVNDFQKGDIAEGYSVSREKKESFPLTVTSAQKNPTAFYLCASSTGMNTEAFFGQGTRLTVV.